Listed below are T cell receptor beta chains from one sample, sequenced in a study of OX40 agonist ivuxolimab in advanced cancers. Libraries were prepared by immunoSEQ multiplex PCR; TCRdb keeps only in-frame clonotypes and omits some of them. The sample comprises roughly 64,000 clones, approximately 78% of which are singletons, and roughly 5.1% rests with the top ten. The sequencing here drew on CD4+ or CD8+ T cells sorted from blood, taken in a trial of the OX40 agonist ivuxolimab. These receptors all stem from an adult with an advanced solid tumor such as melanoma, head and neck, liver or kidney cancer. The conserved cysteine and the conserved F or W are not part of the CDR3 here.

>TRBV5-1
ASSPDTRNTGELF
>TRBV6-6
ASSPLRTSPLH
>TRBV6-1
ASSEESGNTIY
>TRBV27
ASSLYGTGTYEQY
>TRBV2
ASSVQAGVGPNSPLH
>TRBV9
ASSVGRGVTDTQY
>TRBV7-8
ASSLSYGGSYTEAF
>TRBV7-9
ASSLAGTQGPNTEAF
>TRBV7-8
ASSTRTGELDTIY
>TRBV5-6
ASSLLMQGLDEQY
>TRBV4-1
ASSQPGRTSSYEQY
>TRBV7-2
ASSLQKREDSHEQY
>TRBV7-2
ASSLGIGMRAF
>TRBV30
AWSAGEGDTQY
>TRBV5-4
ASSGTTGNTIY
>TRBV4-3
ASSQDLWGAIYEQY
>TRBV4-1
ASSQDRGRVETQY
>TRBV11-2
ASRPIAVYTDTQY
>TRBV25-1
ASSEFGARAF
>TRBV19
ASSMGVETQY
>TRBV9
ASSLGTSGGRGTDTQY
>TRBV5-1
ASSLEGWTDEQY
>TRBV5-1
ASSVGTSGINEQF
>TRBV7-9
ASSTLSGDEQY
>TRBV19
ASSIGGPATNEKLF
>TRBV7-2
ASRSPGGSFGNTIY